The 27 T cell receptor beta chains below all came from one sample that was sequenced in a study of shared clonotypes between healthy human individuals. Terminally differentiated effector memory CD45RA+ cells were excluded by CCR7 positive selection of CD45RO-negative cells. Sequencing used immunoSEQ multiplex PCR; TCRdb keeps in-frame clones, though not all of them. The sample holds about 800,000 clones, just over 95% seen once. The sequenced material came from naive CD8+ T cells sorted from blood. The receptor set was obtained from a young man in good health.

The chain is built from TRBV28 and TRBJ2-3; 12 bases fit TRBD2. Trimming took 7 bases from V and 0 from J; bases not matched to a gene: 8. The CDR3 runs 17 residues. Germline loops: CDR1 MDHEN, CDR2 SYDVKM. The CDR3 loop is CASITLAGGSSTDTQYF. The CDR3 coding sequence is TGTGCCAGCATTACTCTAGCGGGAGGGTCTAGCACAGATACGCAGTATTTT.

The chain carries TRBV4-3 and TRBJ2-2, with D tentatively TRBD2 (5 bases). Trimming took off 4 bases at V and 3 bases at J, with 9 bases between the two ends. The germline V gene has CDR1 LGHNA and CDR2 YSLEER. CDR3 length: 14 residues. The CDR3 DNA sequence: TGCGCCAGCAGCCTCCAGGAGGACACCGGGGAGCTGTTTTTT. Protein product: CASSLQEDTGELFF.

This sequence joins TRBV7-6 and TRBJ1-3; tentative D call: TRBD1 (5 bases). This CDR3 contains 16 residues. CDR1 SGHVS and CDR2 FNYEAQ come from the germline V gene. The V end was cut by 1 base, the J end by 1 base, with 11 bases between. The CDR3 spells CASSLVLGGSGNTIYF. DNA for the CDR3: TGTGCCAGCAGCTTAGTTTTGGGGGGATCTGGAAACACCATATATTTT.

The CDR3 region has the DNA TGTGCCAGCAGCTTAGCGGCGGGTGAGCAGTACTTC. As protein: CASSLAAGEQYF. The chain recombines TRBV27 with TRBJ2-7; perhaps TRBD2 as D (6 bases). The germline CDR1 and CDR2 sequences are MNHEY and SMNVEV (reference sequence). CDR3 length: 12 residues. Trimming removed 6 bases at V and 7 bases at J, with 13 bases between.

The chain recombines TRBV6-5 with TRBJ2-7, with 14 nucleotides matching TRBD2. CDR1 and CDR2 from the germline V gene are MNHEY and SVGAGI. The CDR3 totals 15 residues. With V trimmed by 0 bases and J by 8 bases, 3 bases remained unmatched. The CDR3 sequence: CASSYSGLAGEKQYF. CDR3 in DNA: TGTGCCAGCAGTTACTCGGGACTAGCGGGAGAGAAGCAGTACTTC.

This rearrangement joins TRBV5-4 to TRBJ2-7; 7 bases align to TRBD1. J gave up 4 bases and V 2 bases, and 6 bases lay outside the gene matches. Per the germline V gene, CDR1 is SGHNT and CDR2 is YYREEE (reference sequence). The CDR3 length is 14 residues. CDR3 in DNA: TGTGCCAGCAGCTTCCGGGACAGCGTTTACGAGCAGTACTTC. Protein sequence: CASSFRDSVYEQYF. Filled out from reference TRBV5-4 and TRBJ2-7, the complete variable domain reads ETGVTQSPTHLIKTRGQQVTLRCSSQSGHNTVSWYQQALGQGPQFIFQYYREEENGRGNFPPRFSGLQFPNYSSELNVNALELDDSALYLCASSFRDSVYEQYFGPGTRLTVT.

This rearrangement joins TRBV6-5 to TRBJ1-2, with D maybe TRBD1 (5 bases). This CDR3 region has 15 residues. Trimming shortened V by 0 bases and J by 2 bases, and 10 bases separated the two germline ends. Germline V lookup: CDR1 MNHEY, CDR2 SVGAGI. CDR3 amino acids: CASSYSIPGNYGYTF. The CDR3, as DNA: TGTGCCAGCAGTTACTCGATCCCAGGGAACTATGGCTACACCTTC.

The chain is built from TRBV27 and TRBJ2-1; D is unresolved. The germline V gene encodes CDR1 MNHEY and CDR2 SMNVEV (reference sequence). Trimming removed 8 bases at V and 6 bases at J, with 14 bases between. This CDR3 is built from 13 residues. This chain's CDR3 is CASRRYNLNEQFF. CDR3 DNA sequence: TGTGCCAGCCGGCGGTACAACCTCAATGAGCAGTTCTTC.

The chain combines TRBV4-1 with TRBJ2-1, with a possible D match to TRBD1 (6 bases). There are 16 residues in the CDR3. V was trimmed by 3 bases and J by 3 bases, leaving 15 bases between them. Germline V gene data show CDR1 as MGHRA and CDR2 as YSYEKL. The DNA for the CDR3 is TGCGCCAGCAGCCACGAGTCAGGACAGCACTACAATGAGCAGTTCTTC. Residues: CASSHESGQHYNEQFF.

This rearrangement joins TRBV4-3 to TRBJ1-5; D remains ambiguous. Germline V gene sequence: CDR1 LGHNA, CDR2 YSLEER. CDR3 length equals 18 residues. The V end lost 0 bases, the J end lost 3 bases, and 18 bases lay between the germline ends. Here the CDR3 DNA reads TGCGCCAGCAGCCAAGATCTATCAACAGTCGACCTCAATCAGCCCCAGCATTTT. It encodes CASSQDLSTVDLNQPQHF.

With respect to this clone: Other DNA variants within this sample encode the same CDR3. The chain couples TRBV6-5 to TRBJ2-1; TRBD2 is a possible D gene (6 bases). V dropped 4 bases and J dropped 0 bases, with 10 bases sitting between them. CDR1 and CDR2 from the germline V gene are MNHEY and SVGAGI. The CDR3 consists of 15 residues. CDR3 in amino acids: CASSLAGSSYNEQFF. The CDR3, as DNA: TGTGCCAGCAGTTTAGCCGGGAGCTCCTACAATGAGCAGTTCTTC.

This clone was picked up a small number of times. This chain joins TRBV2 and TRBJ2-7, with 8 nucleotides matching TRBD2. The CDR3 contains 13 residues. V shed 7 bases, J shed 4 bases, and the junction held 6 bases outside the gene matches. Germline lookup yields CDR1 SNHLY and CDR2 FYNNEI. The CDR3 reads CASISGSWYEQYF. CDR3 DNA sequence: TGTGCCAGCATAAGCGGGAGTTGGTACGAGCAGTACTTC.

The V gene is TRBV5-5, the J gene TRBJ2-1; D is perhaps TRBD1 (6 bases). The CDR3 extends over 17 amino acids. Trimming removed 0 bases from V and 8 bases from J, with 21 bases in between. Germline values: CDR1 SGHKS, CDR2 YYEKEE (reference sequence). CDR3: CASSLVPGTSGFDEQFF. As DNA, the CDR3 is TGTGCCAGCAGCTTGGTTCCCGGGACATCGGGTTTCGATGAGCAGTTCTTC.

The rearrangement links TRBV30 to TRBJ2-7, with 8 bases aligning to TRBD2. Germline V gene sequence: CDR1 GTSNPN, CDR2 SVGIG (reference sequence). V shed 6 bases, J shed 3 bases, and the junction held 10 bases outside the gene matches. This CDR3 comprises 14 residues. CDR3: CACDGGRYGYEQYF. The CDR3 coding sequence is TGTGCCTGCGATGGCGGGAGGTATGGCTACGAGCAGTACTTC.

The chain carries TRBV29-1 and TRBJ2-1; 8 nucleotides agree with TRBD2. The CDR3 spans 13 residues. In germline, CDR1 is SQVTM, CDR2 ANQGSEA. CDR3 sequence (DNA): TGCAGGGCCGCGGGACTAGGGCCTTATGAGCAGTTCTTC. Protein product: CRAAGLGPYEQFF.

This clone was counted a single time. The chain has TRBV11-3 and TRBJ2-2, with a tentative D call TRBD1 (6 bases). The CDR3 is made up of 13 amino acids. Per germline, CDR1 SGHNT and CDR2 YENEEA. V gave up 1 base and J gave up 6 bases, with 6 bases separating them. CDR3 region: CASSLGTAGELFF. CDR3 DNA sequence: TGTGCCAGCAGCTTAGGGACAGCCGGGGAGCTGTTTTTT.

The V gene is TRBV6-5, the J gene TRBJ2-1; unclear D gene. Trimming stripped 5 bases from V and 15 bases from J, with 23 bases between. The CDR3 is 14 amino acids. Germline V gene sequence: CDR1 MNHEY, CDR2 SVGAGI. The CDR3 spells CASSHYLPGPGWFF. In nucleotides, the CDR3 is TGTGCCAGCAGTCATTACCTGCCGGGCCCCGGTTGGTTCTTC.

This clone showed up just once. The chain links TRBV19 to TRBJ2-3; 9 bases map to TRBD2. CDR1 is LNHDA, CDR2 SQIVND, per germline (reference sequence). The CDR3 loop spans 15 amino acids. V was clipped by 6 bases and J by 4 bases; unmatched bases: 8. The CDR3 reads CASRPSGRRADTQYF. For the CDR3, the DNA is TGTGCCAGTAGGCCGAGCGGGAGGCGAGCAGATACGCAGTATTTT.

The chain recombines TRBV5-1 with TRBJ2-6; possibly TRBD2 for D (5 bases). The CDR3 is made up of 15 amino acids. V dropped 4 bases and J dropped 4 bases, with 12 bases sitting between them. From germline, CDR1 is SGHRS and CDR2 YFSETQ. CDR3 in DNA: TGCGCCAGCAGCGTCCTGCCGGGAGGGGCCAACGTCCTGACTTTC. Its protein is CASSVLPGGANVLTF.

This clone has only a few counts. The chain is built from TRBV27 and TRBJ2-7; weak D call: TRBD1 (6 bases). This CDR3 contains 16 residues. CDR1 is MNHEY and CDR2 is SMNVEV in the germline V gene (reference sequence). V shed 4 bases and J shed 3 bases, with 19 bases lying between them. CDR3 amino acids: CASSSALTGAIYEQYF. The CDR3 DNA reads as TGTGCCAGCAGTTCAGCCCTGACAGGTGCCATCTACGAGCAGTACTTC.

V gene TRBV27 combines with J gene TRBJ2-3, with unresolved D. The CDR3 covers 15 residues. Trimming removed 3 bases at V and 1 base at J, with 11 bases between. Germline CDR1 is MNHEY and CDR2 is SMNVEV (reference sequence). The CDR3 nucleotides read TGTGCCAGCAGTTTTGGCTTCCTGGGCACAGATACGCAGTATTTT. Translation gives CASSFGFLGTDTQYF.

CDR3 DNA: TGCGCCAGCAGTCAAACAGGAGCCCACGAGCAGTACTTC. As protein: CASSQTGAHEQYF. This chain joins TRBV10-2 and TRBJ2-7; TRBD1 might be the D (5 bases). Germline CDR1 and CDR2: WSHSY and SAAADI. V was pared by 5 bases and J by 5 bases, with 13 bases between. This CDR3 has 13 amino acids.

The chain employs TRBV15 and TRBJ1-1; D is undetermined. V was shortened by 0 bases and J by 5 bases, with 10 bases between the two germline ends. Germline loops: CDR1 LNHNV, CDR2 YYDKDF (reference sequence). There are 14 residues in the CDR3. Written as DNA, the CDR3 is TGTGCCACCAGCAGAGAGGCCCTGATGACTGAAGCTTTCTTT. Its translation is CATSREALMTEAFF.

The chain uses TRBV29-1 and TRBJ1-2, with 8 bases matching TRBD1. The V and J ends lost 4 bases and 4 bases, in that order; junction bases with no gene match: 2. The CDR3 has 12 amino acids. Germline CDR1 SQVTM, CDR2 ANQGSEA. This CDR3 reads CSVGTGFYGYTF. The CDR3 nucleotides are TGCAGCGTTGGGACAGGGTTCTATGGCTACACCTTC. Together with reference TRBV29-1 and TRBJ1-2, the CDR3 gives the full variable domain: SAVISQKPSRDICQRGTSLTIQCQVDSQVTMMFWYRQQPGQSLTLIATANQGSEATYESGFVIDKFPISRPNLTFSTLTVSNMSPEDSSIYLCSVGTGFYGYTFGSGTRLTVV.

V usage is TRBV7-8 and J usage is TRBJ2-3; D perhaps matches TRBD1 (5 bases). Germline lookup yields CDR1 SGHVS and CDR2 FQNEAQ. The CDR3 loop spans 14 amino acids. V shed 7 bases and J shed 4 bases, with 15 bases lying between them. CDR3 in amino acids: CASTQGKGPDTQYF. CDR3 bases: TGTGCCAGCACCCAAGGGAAGGGGCCAGATACGCAGTATTTT.

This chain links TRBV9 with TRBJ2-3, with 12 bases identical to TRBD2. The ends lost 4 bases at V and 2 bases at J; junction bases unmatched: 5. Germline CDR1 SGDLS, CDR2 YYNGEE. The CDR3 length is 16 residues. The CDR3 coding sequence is TGTGCCAGCAGCCTTCGGACTAGCGGGATCACAGATACGCAGTATTTT. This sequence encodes CASSLRTSGITDTQYF.

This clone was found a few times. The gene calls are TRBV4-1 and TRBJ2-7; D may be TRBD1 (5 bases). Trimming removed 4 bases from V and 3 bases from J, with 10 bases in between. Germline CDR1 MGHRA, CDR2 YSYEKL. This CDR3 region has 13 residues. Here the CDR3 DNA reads TGCGCCAGCAGCCCGACAGAGAACTACGAGCAGTACTTC. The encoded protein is CASSPTENYEQYF.